Below, 22 T cell receptor beta chains from the same sample are listed, as sequenced in a study of shared clonotypes between healthy human individuals. Measured with immunoSEQ multiplex PCR; TCRdb has only the in-frame clones, and not every one. Of about 1 million clones in the sample, approximately 76% were seen once. Material for sequencing was memory CD4+ T cells sorted from blood. Regarding subset: CD45RA-negative fraction. All receptors derive from a young man in good health.

The rearrangement uses TRBV4-3 and TRBJ2-1, with D possibly matching TRBD2 (5 bases). This CDR3 is built from 13 residues. In germline, CDR1 is LGHNA, CDR2 YSLEER. V gave up 1 base and J gave up 9 bases, with 10 bases separating them. CDR3 in DNA: TGCGCCAGCAGCCAAGGGCTAGGAGGTGAGCAGTTCTTC. Protein product: CASSQGLGGEQFF.

The chain employs TRBV4-3 and TRBJ2-3, with D unclear. V was shortened by 1 base and J by 6 bases, with 8 bases between the two germline ends. Germline CDR1 is LGHNA and CDR2 is YSLEER. This CDR3 has 13 residues. CDR3 sequence (DNA): TGCGCCAGCAGCCAAGGAGGTCCCGATACGCAGTATTTT. Encoded protein: CASSQGGPDTQYF.

CDR3 DNA sequence: TGCGCCAGCAGCTTGGCGCAGGGTCTCATATCCGGGGCCAACGTCCTGACTTTC. The encoded protein is CASSLAQGLISGANVLTF. The V gene is TRBV5-1, the J gene TRBJ2-6, with TRBD1 as a possible D gene (5 bases). Trimming stripped 0 bases from V and 4 bases from J, with 17 bases between. The CDR3 runs to 18 residues. Per the germline V gene, CDR1 is SGHRS and CDR2 is YFSETQ.

The table lists this clone with a few counts. In the same sample, other DNA sequences code for this CDR3. The chain joins TRBV29-1 to TRBJ1-1; D not resolved. V dropped 4 bases and J dropped 2 bases, with 5 bases sitting between them. The CDR3 sequence is 11 residues long. The V gene's germline CDR1 is SQVTM and CDR2 ANQGSEA. CDR3 DNA: TGCAGCGTTGTAGGCAACACTGAAGCTTTCTTT. Its protein is CSVVGNTEAFF.

A note on this clone: Distinct nucleotide sequences in the sample also encode this CDR3. The chain recombines TRBV5-1 with TRBJ1-3; D gene uncertain. V dropped 4 bases and J dropped 0 bases, with 11 bases sitting between them. CDR1 and CDR2 (germline): SGHRS, YFSETQ. This CDR3 has 15 amino acids. CDR3 in DNA: TGCGCCAGCAGCCTGGACGTGGGCTCTGGAAACACCATATATTTT. It specifies CASSLDVGSGNTIYF.

The V call is TRBV7-2, the J call TRBJ1-5; tentatively, D is TRBD1 (6 bases). The CDR3 loop spans 19 amino acids. The germline CDR1 and CDR2 sequences are SGHTA and FQGNSA. The V end was cut by 5 bases, the J end by 0 bases, with 23 bases between. CDR3 region: CASSLSTGRGSYSNQPQHF. In nucleotides, the CDR3 is TGTGCCAGCAGCCTATCGACAGGTAGGGGCTCATATAGCAATCAGCCCCAGCATTTT.

The rearrangement joins TRBV30 to TRBJ1-5, with D perhaps matching TRBD1 (5 bases). The CDR3 consists of 16 residues. Germline V gene data show CDR1 as GTSNPN and CDR2 as SVGIG (reference sequence). V lost 1 base and J lost 5, with 18 bases in between. This CDR3 is CAWSGIQQRGDQPQHF. The CDR3 DNA reads as TGTGCCTGGAGTGGGATCCAACAGAGGGGAGATCAGCCCCAGCATTTT.

The chain employs TRBV25-1 and TRBJ1-6; D unclear. Germline V gives CDR1 MGHDK, CDR2 SYGVNS. V was cut by 1 base and J by 9 bases, with 13 bases left in between. This CDR3 comprises 15 residues. CDR3 loop: CASSELGGRLSPLHF. Here the CDR3 DNA reads TGTGCCAGCAGTGAATTGGGAGGCCGTCTTTCACCCCTCCACTTT.

The J gene is TRBJ1-5, the V gene TRBV11-2; 8 bases are shared with TRBD1. The V segment lost 4 bases and the J segment 7 bases; nucleotides outside the gene matches: 9. CDR1 and CDR2 (germline): SGHAT, FQNNGV. The CDR3 is 15 residues long. CDR3 in DNA: TGTGCCAGCAGCTCCGGACAGGGAAAGGGACAGCCCCAGCATTTT. It yields the protein CASSSGQGKGQPQHF.

With regard to this clone: Other DNA sequences of this sample code for an identical CDR3. The CDR3 DNA is TGCGCCAGCAGTGACCAGCGGCAAGAGACCCAGTACTTC. Translation: CASSDQRQETQYF. The J gene is TRBJ2-5, the V gene TRBV10-1; possible D gene TRBD2, 5 bases. Germline CDR1 reads WNHNN; CDR2 reads SYGVQD (reference sequence). Trimming removed 3 bases from V and 2 bases from J, with 7 bases in between. The CDR3 has 13 amino acids.

J is TRBJ2-7 and V is TRBV6-5; D is undetermined. This CDR3 region has 14 residues. Trimming left V 6 bases short and J 0 bases short, with 12 bases between. The germline gives CDR1 MNHEY, CDR2 SVGAGI. The CDR3 sequence: CASRPRTLSYEQYF. The CDR3 DNA sequence: TGTGCCAGCAGGCCCCGAACGCTCTCCTACGAGCAGTACTTC.

The chain has TRBV6-6 and TRBJ2-7; D unclear. The length of the CDR3 is 11 residues. The germline V gene has CDR1 MNHNY and CDR2 SVGAGI (reference sequence). Trimming removed 10 bases from V and 0 bases from J, with 7 bases in between. The CDR3 DNA sequence: TGTGCCACCACTGGCTCCTACGAGCAGTACTTC. It yields the protein CATTGSYEQYF.

This chain connects TRBV19 to TRBJ1-1; D might be TRBD1 (5 bases). Trimming removed 6 bases from V and 7 bases from J, with 18 bases in between. Germline lookup yields CDR1 LNHDA and CDR2 SQIVND (reference sequence). The CDR3 runs 14 residues. In DNA, the CDR3 is TGTGCCAGTAGCCTTCTAGGGGCCGACCTTGAAGCTTTCTTT. Amino acid sequence: CASSLLGADLEAFF.

The chain has TRBV13 and TRBJ2-2, with TRBD2 matching 11 bases. This CDR3 comprises 16 residues. The V and J ends lost 3 bases and 4 bases, in that order; junction bases with no gene match: 4. CDR1 is PRHDT, CDR2 FYEKMQ, per germline (reference sequence). The CDR3 DNA reads TGTGCCAGCAGCTTGGGACTAGCGGCTAGCACCGGGGAGCTGTTTTTT. This codes for CASSLGLAASTGELFF.

Remarks on this clone: This same CDR3 is encoded by further DNA sequences in the sample. V usage is TRBV6-5 and J usage is TRBJ1-1; D unclear. V was clipped by 5 bases and J by 1 base, with 11 bases between them. The germline V gene encodes CDR1 MNHEY and CDR2 SVGAGI. There are 14 residues in the CDR3. The CDR3 region has the DNA TGTGCCAGCAGTCGACGGACGGGGAACACTGAAGCTTTCTTT. It encodes CASSRRTGNTEAFF.

Details on this clone: At the DNA level, this CDR3 is encoded by other sequences in the same sample as well. The genes are TRBV5-1 and TRBJ2-7; D not resolved. The CDR3 is 13 amino acids. V lost 0 bases and J lost 0, with 4 bases in between. The germline V gene encodes CDR1 SGHRS and CDR2 YFSETQ. CDR3: CASSLGASYEQYF. In nucleotides, the CDR3 is TGCGCCAGCAGCTTGGGGGCCTCCTACGAGCAGTACTTC.

V is TRBV6-1 and J is TRBJ2-1; TRBD2 matches at 8 bases. CDR1 is MNHNS and CDR2 is SASEGT in the germline V gene. The V gene end was trimmed by 5 bases and the J gene end by 8 bases; junction bases not matched to a gene: 11. This CDR3 contains 15 residues. The CDR3 bases are TGTGCCAGCAGTCCCCGGGGGGGAGTAGATTATGAGCAGTTCTTC. This codes for CASSPRGGVDYEQFF.

The sample holds one count of this clone. A read error is possible here, since a much larger clone lies one base away. Within the sample, other DNA sequences also encode this same CDR3. The V gene is TRBV27, the J gene TRBJ1-1, with TRBD1 as a possible D gene (5 bases). Germline loops: CDR1 MNHEY, CDR2 SMNVEV (reference sequence). The CDR3 contains 13 residues. The CDR3 nucleotides read TGTGCCAGCAGTCCTCGACAGAACACTGAAGCCTTCTTT. It encodes CASSPRQNTEAFF.

J is TRBJ2-1 and V is TRBV10-1; possibly TRBD1 for D (5 bases). V was trimmed by 3 bases and J by 7 bases, leaving 10 bases between them. Looked up from germline, CDR1 is WNHNN and CDR2 is SYGVQD (reference sequence). The CDR3 spans 13 residues. The CDR3 DNA reads TGCGCCAGCAGTGAAGGGGTTCGGAATGAGCAGTTCTTC. This codes for CASSEGVRNEQFF.

This clone was picked up a small number of times. The chain recombines TRBV30 with TRBJ2-5, with TRBD1 matching 7 bases. The J call may be wrong; the DNA end is better matched by TRBJ2-7. Germline CDR1 is GTSNPN and CDR2 is SVGIG (reference sequence). This CDR3 has 16 residues. CDR3 in DNA: TGTGCCTGGGGTGGGAAGGGGGCCTCAATATCCTACGAGCAGTACTTC. Its translation is CAWGGKGASISYEQYF.

As regards this clone: Other DNA sequences of this sample code for an identical CDR3. This chain links TRBV7-2 with TRBJ2-2; D is unclear. V was trimmed by 2 bases and J by 4 bases, leaving 5 bases between them. The CDR3 loop spans 13 amino acids. Germline CDR1 is SGHTA and CDR2 is FQGNSA. CDR3 protein: CASSLLGTGELFF. The CDR3 DNA sequence: TGTGCCAGCAGCTTACTAGGCACCGGGGAGCTGTTTTTT.

The chain carries TRBV5-1 and TRBJ1-1; D unresolved. Germline V gene data show CDR1 as SGHRS and CDR2 as YFSETQ. V lost 5 bases and J lost 1, with 9 bases in between. The CDR3 sequence is 13 residues long. The CDR3 spells CASRVGTNTEAFF. The CDR3, as DNA: TGCGCCAGCAGGGTCGGCACGAACACTGAAGCTTTCTTT. The variable domain in full, with the rest retrieved from reference TRBV5-1 and TRBJ1-1, is KAGVTQTPRYLIKTRGQQVTLSCSPISGHRSVSWYQQTPGQGLQFLFEYFSETQRNKGNFPGRFSGRQFSNSRSEMNVSTLELGDSALYLCASRVGTNTEAFFGQGTRLTVV.